These 11 T cell receptor beta chains originate from one sample sequenced in a study of post-analysis software for immune sequencing data. Findings of the study overall: Among a few TRBV segments more frequent in patients than controls were TRBV5-6, TRBV5-1 and TRBV20-1.

The antigens these receptors bind are not known. Unique molecular identifiers were present in the TCR beta cDNA libraries. Each CDR3 protein is one row after TCRdb ran MiXCR on the PCR reads. Counted here are under 650,000 distinct CDR3 sequences, around 44% occurring once; the ten biggest clones make up 1.5% to 2%. The sequencing input was blood. The receptor source for this set is a girl between 10 and 17 years old with multiple sclerosis.

For this clonotype: The junction departs from germline at one end; a sequencing error may be responsible. The chain joins TRBV4-1 to TRBJ2-3; 8 bases agree with TRBD1. Looked up from germline, CDR1 is MGHRA and CDR2 is YSYEKL. The CDR3 runs 17 residues. CDR3 sequence reads: CASSQDPQGVRTGTQYF. The DNA of the CDR3 is TGCGCCAGCAGCCAAGACCCACAGGGGGTTAGGACAGGTACGCAGTATTTT.

The chain carries TRBV6-5 and TRBJ2-7; possible D gene TRBD2, 6 bases. V dropped 4 bases and J dropped 2 bases, with 15 bases sitting between them. Germline CDR1 reads MNHEY; CDR2 reads SVGAGI. The CDR3 has 15 residues. CDR3 in amino acids: CASSLSFGRPYEQYF. The CDR3, as DNA: TGTGCCAGCAGTTTGTCCTTCGGGAGACCCTACGAGCAGTACTTC.

The chain is built from TRBV15 and TRBJ2-3, with TRBD2 identical over 8 bases. Germline V gene data show CDR1 as LNHNV and CDR2 as YYDKDF (reference sequence). This CDR3 is 16 amino acids long. V shed 1 base and J 0 bases; nucleotides not matched to a gene: 3. DNA for the CDR3: TGTGCCACCAGCAGAGGCGGGGGGCCCAGCACAGATACGCAGTATTTT. It is translated as CATSRGGGPSTDTQYF.

The CDR3 protein is CASSLEGTGTEAFF. CDR3 in DNA: TGTGCCAGCAGCTTAGAAGGGACAGGGACTGAAGCTTTCTTT. This chain links TRBV7-9 with TRBJ1-1, with 9 bases matching TRBD1. The CDR3 is made up of 14 amino acids. CDR1 SEHNR and CDR2 FQNEAQ come from the germline V gene (reference sequence). J was trimmed by 5 bases and V by 1 base; bases with no gene match: 2.

V usage is TRBV20-1 and J usage is TRBJ2-3; possible D gene TRBD2, 6 bases. The germline V gene has CDR1 DFQATT and CDR2 SNEGSKA (reference sequence). This CDR3 spans 14 amino acids. Trimming removed 3 bases at V and 0 bases at J, with 10 bases between. The CDR3 sequence is CSARAGISTDTQYF. CDR3 nucleotide sequence: TGCAGTGCTAGGGCGGGGATTAGCACAGATACGCAGTATTTT.

This clonotype occurred a few times. The V and J genes are TRBV7-2 and TRBJ1-2; TRBD1 matches 7 bases. CDR1 SGHTA and CDR2 FQGNSA come from the germline V gene. Losses at the gene ends were 5 bases for V and 4 bases for J; bases not matched to a gene: 10. This CDR3 region has 15 residues. CDR3 coding DNA: TGTGCCAGCAGCGATAGGAGGGGGCTCGGCTATGGCTACACCTTC. Its translation: CASSDRRGLGYGYTF.

V and J are TRBV5-1 and TRBJ1-2, with D possibly being TRBD1 (5 bases). V lost 3 bases and J 4 bases, leaving 13 bases between the germline ends. From germline, CDR1 is SGHRS and CDR2 YFSETQ. The CDR3 contains 14 residues. This CDR3 is CASSSDSTSYGYTF. Written as DNA, the CDR3 is TGCGCCAGCAGCTCAGACAGTACCTCCTATGGCTACACCTTC.

This clonotype was seen more than once but under ten times. The J gene is TRBJ1-2, the V gene TRBV29-1, with TRBD1 matching over 7 bases. The CDR3 length is 11 residues. With 8 bases clipped from V and 6 bases from J, the junction kept 6 bases outside the gene matches. Germline CDR1 and CDR2: SQVTM and ANQGSEA. The CDR3 region has the DNA TGCAGCATAGAACAGGGGAATGGCTACACCTTC. Translation gives CSIEQGNGYTF.

This clonotype was detected once. The chain links TRBV9 to TRBJ2-7; TRBD2 is a possible D gene (6 bases). This CDR3 region has 13 residues. V was cut by 7 bases and J by 5 bases, with 16 bases left in between. Germline values: CDR1 SGDLS, CDR2 YYNGEE. The chain's CDR3 is CASGRSLLDEQYF. The CDR3 coding sequence is TGTGCCAGCGGGAGGTCCCTCCTCGACGAGCAGTACTTC.

DNA of the CDR3: TGTGCCAGCAGTGATCAGGGGTATAATGAAAAACTGTTTTTT. Protein product: CASSDQGYNEKLFF. This chain connects TRBV25-1 to TRBJ1-4, with D perhaps matching TRBD1 (6 bases). Germline CDR1 reads MGHDK; CDR2 reads SYGVNS. The CDR3 contains 14 residues. V dropped 3 bases and J dropped 4 bases, with 9 bases sitting between them.

This clonotype has more than one count but fewer than ten. V gene TRBV12-3 or TRBV12-4 combines with J gene TRBJ1-2; TRBD1 might be the D (5 bases). CDR3 size: 14 residues. V lost 1 base and J 5 bases, leaving 11 bases between the germline ends. The CDR3 nucleotides read TGTGCCAGCAGTTTAGGGCTTGGGGGGTATGGCTACACCTTC. It specifies CASSLGLGGYGYTF.